This T cell receptor beta chain was documented in a study of PD-L1 blockade in urothelial cancer. Study in general: Blood underwent analysis 3 weeks (second dose) and 6 weeks after treatment began. Study outcomes and limitations: Patients with durable benefit had greater blood expansion of tumor-associated TCR clones 3 weeks into treatment.

Using immunoSEQ multiplex PCR, the repertoire was profiled, and TCRdb retains in-frame clones only, with some absent. The repertoire holds 32,000 or so clones, with 84% as singletons. Described time point: pretreatment peripheral blood. Urothelial carcinoma affected the patients, and it was locally advanced or metastatic. Worth noting for this clone: The antigen is unknown.

Germline V gene data show CDR1 as ENHRY and CDR2 as SYGVKD. This CDR3 has 10 residues. V dropped 10 bases and J dropped 1 base, with 4 bases sitting between them. The specimen was PBMCs, collected around atezolizumab (anti-PD-L1) treatment. This clonotype was obtained from a man aged 55 to 70 with urothelial cancer. The chain uses TRBV10-3 and TRBJ1-1; D remains unclear. DNA of the CDR3: TGTGCCACCCGGAACACTGAAGCTTTCTTT. Amino acid sequence: CATRNTEAFF.